The source of this T cell receptor (beta chain) is a study of vaccination and CD4 T cells after COVID-19. The Oncomine TCR Beta short-read assay sequenced DNA from cultured CD4+ T cells. TCRdb independently ran MiXCR on the PCR reads; one entry per CDR3 protein. The profile shows 10,000 to 15,000 distinct CDR3 sequences, around 78% of them singletons. CDR1 is LNHDA, CDR2 SQIVND, per germline (reference sequence). The CDR3 consists of 13 residues. With 10 bases removed from V and 4 bases from J, the gap between germline ends came to 14 bases. Worth noting for this clonotype: Its antigen is as yet unknown.

The treatment: approximately nine-day PBMC culture with coronavirus spike peptide pools or control peptides (ViraFEST assay). Sequencing used CD4+ T cells from blood, cultured in vitro. The clonotype originates from a human donor who had recovered from COVID-19. J is TRBJ1-3 and V is TRBV19; possible D gene TRBD1, 6 bases. The CDR3 region is CATMRGLGNTIYF. The CDR3 DNA reads as TGTGCCACGATGCGGGGGCTCGGAAACACCATATATTTT.